This T cell receptor beta chain was sequenced during a study of T-cell reconstitution after alpha-beta-depleted transplantation in children. Unique molecular identifiers were incorporated into the prepared TCRbeta library. TCRdb ran MiXCR on the PCR reads and lists one entry per CDR3 protein. The table lists over 300,000 distinct CDR3 sequences, over 9% of them singletons. Germline V gene sequence: CDR1 MGHRA, CDR2 YSYEKL. The CDR3 covers 15 residues. V dropped 1 base and J dropped 4; count of bases not matched to a gene: 2. This clonotype was picked up a small number of times. The chain uses TRBV4-1 and TRBJ2-1, with 9 bases lining up with TRBD2. The clonotype comes from a human donor who donated a stem cell graft to a child with acute lymphoblastic leukemia. Sequences were derived from PBMCs from the stem cell graft donor, sampled from the stem cell graft. The CDR3 nucleotides are TGCGCCAGCAGCCAAGGTGGACTAGCGTACAATGAGCAGTTCTTC. Translating it yields CASSQGGLAYNEQFF.